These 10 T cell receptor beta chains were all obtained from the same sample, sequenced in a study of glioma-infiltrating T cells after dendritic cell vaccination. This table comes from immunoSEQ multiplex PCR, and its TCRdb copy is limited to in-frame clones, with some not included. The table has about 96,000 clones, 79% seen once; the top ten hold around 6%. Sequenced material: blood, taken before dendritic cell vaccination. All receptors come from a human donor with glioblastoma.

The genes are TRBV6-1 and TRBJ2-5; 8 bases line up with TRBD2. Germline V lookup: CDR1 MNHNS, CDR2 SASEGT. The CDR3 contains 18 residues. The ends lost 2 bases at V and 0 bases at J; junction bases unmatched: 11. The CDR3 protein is CASSEPGRVAGYQETQYF. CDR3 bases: TGTGCCAGCAGTGAACCCGGCAGGGTAGCGGGGTACCAAGAGACCCAGTACTTC.

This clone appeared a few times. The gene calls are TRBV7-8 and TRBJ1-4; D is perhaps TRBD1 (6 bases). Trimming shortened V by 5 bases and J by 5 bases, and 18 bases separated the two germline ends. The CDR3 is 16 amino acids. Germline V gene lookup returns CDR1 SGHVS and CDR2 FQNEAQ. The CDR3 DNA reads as TGTGCCAGCAGCCGCCGACAGGCGGCATTAAATGAAAAACTGTTTTTT. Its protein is CASSRRQAALNEKLFF.

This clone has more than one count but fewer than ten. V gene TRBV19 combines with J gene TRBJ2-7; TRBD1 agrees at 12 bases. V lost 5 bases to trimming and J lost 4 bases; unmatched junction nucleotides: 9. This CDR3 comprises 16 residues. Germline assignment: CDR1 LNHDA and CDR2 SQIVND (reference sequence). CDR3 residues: CASSFHRDRGRYEQYF. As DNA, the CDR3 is TGTGCCAGTAGTTTCCACCGGGACAGGGGGCGGTACGAGCAGTACTTC. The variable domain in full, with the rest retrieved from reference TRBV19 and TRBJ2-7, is DGGITQSPKYLFRKEGQNVTLSCEQNLNHDAMYWYRQDPGQGLRLIYYSQIVNDFQKGDIAEGYSVSREKKESFPLTVTSAQKNPTAFYLCASSFHRDRGRYEQYFGPGTRLTVT.

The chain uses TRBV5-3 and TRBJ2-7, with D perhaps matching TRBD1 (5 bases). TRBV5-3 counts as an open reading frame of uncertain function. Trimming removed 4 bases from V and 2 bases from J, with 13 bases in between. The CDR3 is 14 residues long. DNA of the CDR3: TGTGCCAGAAGCGACCCAGGGCGACCCTACGAGCAGTACTTC. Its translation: CARSDPGRPYEQYF.

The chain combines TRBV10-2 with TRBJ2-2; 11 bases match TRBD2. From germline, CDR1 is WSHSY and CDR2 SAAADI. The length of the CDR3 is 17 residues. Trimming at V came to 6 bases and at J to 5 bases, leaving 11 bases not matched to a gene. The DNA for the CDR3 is TGCGCCAGCAGAAATTCCGGGACTAGCGGAAGGACCGGGGAGCTGTTTTTT. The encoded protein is CASRNSGTSGRTGELFF.

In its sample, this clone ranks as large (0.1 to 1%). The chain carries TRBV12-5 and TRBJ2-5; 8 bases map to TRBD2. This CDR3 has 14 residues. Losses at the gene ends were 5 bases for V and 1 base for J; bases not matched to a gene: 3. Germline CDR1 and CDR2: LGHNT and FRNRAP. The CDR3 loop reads CASGSGGSQETQYF. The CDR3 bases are TGTGCTAGTGGTAGCGGGGGCTCCCAAGAGACCCAGTACTTC.

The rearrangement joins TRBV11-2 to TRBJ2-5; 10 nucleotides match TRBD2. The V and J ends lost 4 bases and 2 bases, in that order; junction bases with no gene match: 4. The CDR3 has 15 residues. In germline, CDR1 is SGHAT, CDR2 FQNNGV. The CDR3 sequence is CASSSGTSAQETQYF. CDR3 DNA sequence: TGTGCCAGCAGCTCCGGGACTAGCGCTCAAGAGACCCAGTACTTC.

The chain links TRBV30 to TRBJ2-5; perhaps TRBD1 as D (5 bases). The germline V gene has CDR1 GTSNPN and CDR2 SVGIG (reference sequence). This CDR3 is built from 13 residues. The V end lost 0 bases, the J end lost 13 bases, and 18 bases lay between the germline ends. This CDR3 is CAWSVLTARQRYF. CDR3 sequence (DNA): TGTGCCTGGAGTGTACTGACAGCGCGACAGCGGTACTTC.

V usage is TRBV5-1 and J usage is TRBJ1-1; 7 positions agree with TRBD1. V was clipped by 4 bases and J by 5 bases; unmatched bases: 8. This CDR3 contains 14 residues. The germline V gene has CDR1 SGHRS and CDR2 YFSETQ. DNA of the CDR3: TGCGCCAGCAGCCAGCGGGAGGGGGCGACTGAAGCTTTCTTT. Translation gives CASSQREGATEAFF.

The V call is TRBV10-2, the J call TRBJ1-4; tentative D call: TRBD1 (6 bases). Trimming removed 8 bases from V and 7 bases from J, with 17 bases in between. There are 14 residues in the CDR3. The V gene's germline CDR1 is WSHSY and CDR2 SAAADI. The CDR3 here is CASCRGGACEKLFF. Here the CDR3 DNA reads TGCGCCAGCTGCCGGGGGGGGGCTTGTGAAAAACTGTTTTTT.